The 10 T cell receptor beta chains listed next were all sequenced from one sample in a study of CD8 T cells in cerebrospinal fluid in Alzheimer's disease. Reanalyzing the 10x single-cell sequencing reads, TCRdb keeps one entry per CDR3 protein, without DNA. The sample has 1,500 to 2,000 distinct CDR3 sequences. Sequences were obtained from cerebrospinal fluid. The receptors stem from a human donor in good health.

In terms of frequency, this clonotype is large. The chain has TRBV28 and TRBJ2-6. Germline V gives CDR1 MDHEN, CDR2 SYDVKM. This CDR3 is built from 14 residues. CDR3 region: CASSVHSGANVLTF. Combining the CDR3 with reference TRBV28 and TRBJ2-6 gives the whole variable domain DVKVTQSSRYLVKRTGEKVFLECVQDMDHENMFWYRQDPGLGLRLIYFSYDVKMKEKGDIPEGYSVSREKKERFSLILESASTNQTSMYLCASSVHSGANVLTFGAGSRLTVL.

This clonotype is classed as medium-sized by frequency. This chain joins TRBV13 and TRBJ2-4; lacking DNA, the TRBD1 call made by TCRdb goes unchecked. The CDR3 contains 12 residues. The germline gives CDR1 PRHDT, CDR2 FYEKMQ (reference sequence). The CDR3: CASSFSNRGKYF.

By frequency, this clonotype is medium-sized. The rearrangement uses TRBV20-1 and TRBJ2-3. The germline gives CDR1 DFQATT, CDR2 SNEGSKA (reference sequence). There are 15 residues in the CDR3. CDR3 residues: CSSKKHGSGTDTQYF.

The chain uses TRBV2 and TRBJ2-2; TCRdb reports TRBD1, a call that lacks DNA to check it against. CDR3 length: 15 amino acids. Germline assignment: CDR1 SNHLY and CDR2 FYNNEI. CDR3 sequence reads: CASSRGTTNTGELFF.

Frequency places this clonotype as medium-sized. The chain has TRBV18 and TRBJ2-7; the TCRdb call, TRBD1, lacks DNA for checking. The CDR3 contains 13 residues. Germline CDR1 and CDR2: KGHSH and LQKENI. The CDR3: CASSPGQIYEQYF.

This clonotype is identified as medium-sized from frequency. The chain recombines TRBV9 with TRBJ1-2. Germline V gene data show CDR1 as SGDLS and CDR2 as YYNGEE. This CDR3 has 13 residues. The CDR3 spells CASSADLVYGYTF.

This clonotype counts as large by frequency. The CDR3 reads CASSASPRETQYF. The chain recombines TRBV10-2 with TRBJ2-5. CDR1 and CDR2 from the germline V gene are WSHSY and SAAADI. This CDR3 is built from 13 residues.

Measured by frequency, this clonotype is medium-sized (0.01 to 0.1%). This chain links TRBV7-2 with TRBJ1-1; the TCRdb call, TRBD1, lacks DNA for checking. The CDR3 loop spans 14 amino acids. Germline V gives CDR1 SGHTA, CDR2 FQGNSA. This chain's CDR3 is CASSTRGLSTEAFF.

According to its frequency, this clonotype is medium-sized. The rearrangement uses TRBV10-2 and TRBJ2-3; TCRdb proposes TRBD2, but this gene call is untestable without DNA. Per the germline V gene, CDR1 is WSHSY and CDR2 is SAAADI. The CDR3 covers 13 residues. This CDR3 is CASRAAGGDTQYF.

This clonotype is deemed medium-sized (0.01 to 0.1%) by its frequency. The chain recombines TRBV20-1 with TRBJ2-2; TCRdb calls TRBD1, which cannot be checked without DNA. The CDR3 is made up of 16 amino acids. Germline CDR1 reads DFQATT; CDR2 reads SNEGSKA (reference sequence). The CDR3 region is CSARDAGQGVYGELFF.